This T cell receptor (beta chain) originates from a study of shared clonotypes between healthy human individuals. Study information: CD4 naive cells filled three plates per donor, CD4 memory three, CD8 naive two and CD8 memory one. Study results and caveats: An expected dependence of interdonor clonotype sharing on sequencing depth was noted. The authors sampled blood alone, and tissue repertoires likely differ.

Germline CDR1 reads MNHNY; CDR2 reads SVGAGI (reference sequence). This CDR3 comprises 15 residues. Germline trimming cut 6 bases from V and 3 bases from J; bases unmatched to any gene: 7. With respect to this clone: Its antigen is unknown.

Data came from immunoSEQ multiplex PCR; TCRdb stores just in-frame clones and leaves some out. The table shows 2 million to 2.5 million clones, with 93% occurring only once. The sequence came from a man between 18 and 35 years old in good health. Some clones in this sample may be carry-over from other donors' samples. The chain couples TRBV6-6 to TRBJ1-2; 10 bases fit TRBD1. Input material: naive CD4+ T cells from PBMCs. The subset is: CD45RA+ positively selected. CDR3: CASRPTGGNDYGYTF. The CDR3, as DNA: TGTGCCAGCAGGCCGACAGGGGGCAACGACTATGGCTACACCTTC.